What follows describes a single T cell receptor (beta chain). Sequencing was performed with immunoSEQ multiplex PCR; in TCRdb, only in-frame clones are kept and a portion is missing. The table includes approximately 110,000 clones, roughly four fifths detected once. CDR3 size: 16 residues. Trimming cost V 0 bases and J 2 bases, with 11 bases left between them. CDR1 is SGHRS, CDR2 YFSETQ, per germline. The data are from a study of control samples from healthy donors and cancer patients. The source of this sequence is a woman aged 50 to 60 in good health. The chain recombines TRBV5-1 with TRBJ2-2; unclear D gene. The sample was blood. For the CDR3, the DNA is TGCGCCAGCAGCTTGGGGCCCTTAGGAAACACCGGGGAGCTGTTTTTT. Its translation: CASSLGPLGNTGELFF.